The clone carrying this T cell receptor beta chain was found once. What it binds is unknown. The authors' processing: Filtering differed since immunoSEQ provided only junctions, with no quality scores. Sequenced by immunoSEQ multiplex PCR; TCRdb stores in-frame clones only, minus some. D and trimming were read from the DNA, whereas the V and J calls and clone size are those reported in that table. The table has approximately 2.5 million clones, approximately 92% seen once. This sample is part of a study of shared clonotypes between healthy human individuals. At the level of the study: The plates for each donor numbered three CD4 naive, three CD4 memory, two CD8 naive and one CD8 memory.

With V trimmed by 4 bases and J by 6 bases, 3 bases remained unmatched. The CDR3 has 13 amino acids. Germline V lookup: CDR1 SGHTA, CDR2 FQGTGA. The study's findings and limits: It was the non-shared clonotypes that had lower generation probabilities than clonotypes shared by all four donors. Of the naive CD4 clonotypes, approximately 5% were shared across several donors.

The V call is TRBV7-3, the J call TRBJ2-7; the match to TRBD1 covers 10 bases. The sequence was obtained from a man younger than 35 in good health. The sequencing sample was made of naive CD4+ T cells sorted from blood. Documented subset: CD45RA+ positively selected. This CDR3 is CASSWDRGGEQYF. The CDR3 DNA follows: TGTGCCAGCAGCTGGGACAGGGGTGGCGAGCAGTACTTC.